These 14 T cell receptor beta chains originate from one sample sequenced in a study of cytomegalovirus exposure and HLA in healthy donors. The PCR contained 60 Vbeta and 13 Jbeta primers. This table comes from immunoSEQ multiplex PCR, and its TCRdb copy is limited to in-frame clones, with some not included. The data hold some 180,000 clones, with approximately 79% observed a single time. Sequenced input: PBMCs. These TCRs come from a young woman in good health and CMV-seropositive.

The rearrangement links TRBV6-5 to TRBJ2-7; TRBD1 aligns across 8 bases. This CDR3 is built from 15 residues. The V gene's germline CDR1 is MNHEY and CDR2 SVGAGI. V trimming: 7 bases; J trimming: 0 bases; junction bases outside the gene matches: 8. The CDR3 protein is CASTRGQALSYEQYF. CDR3 coding DNA: TGTGCCAGCACCCGGGGACAGGCCCTCTCCTACGAGCAGTACTTC.

J is TRBJ2-7 and V is TRBV7-9; TRBD1 agrees at 7 bases. V lost 3 bases and J lost 4; bases outside the gene matches: 6. In germline, CDR1 is SEHNR, CDR2 FQNEAQ (reference sequence). The CDR3 length is 14 residues. The CDR3 loop reads CASSFPGQYYEQYF. The CDR3 DNA reads TGTGCCAGCAGCTTTCCGGGACAGTATTACGAGCAGTACTTC. Variable domain in full (rest from reference TRBV7-9 and TRBJ2-7): DTGVSQNPRHKITKRGQNVTFRCDPISEHNRLYWYRQTLGQGPEFLTYFQNEAQLEKSRLLSDRFSAERPKGSFSTLEIQRTEQGDSAMYLCASSFPGQYYEQYFGPGTRLTVT.

About this clone itself: At one end, the junction sequence differs from germline, possibly due to a read error. This sample also contains other DNA sequences that code for the same CDR3. This chain uses TRBV29-1 with TRBJ2-7; D is unclear. Germline V gene lookup returns CDR1 SQVTM and CDR2 ANQGSEA. The CDR3 totals 12 residues. This chain's CDR3 is CSAFLGRYEQYF. CDR3 coding DNA: TGCAGCGCCTTCCTAGGCCGCTACGAACAGTACTTC.

This clone was counted a few times. The chain has TRBV7-8 and TRBJ1-5; TRBD1 is a possible D gene (6 bases). Trimming took off 5 bases at V and 5 bases at J, with 19 bases between the two ends. CDR3 length: 16 amino acids. Germline V CDR1 and CDR2: SGHVS, FQNEAQ. CDR3 coding DNA: TGTGCCAGCAGCCCAAGGGCGGGGGCAGGGTATCAGCCCCAGCATTTT. Protein: CASSPRAGAGYQPQHF.

The chain uses TRBV29-1 and TRBJ1-2; 7 bases fit TRBD1. Looked up from germline, CDR1 is SQVTM and CDR2 is ANQGSEA. The CDR3 contains 12 residues. After removal of 4 bases from V and 5 bases from J, the junction contained 4 bases not matched to a gene. CDR3 sequence: CSVVTGPYGYTF. The CDR3 nucleotides read TGCAGCGTTGTGACAGGGCCTTATGGCTACACCTTC.

The rearrangement links TRBV7-6 to TRBJ2-3; no clear D. The V gene lost 5 bases and the J gene lost 1 base, with 16 bases spanning the gap. The V gene's germline CDR1 is SGHVS and CDR2 FNYEAQ. The CDR3 extends over 16 amino acids. The CDR3, as DNA: TGTGCCAGCAGCCCCTATTTCCCCGGAGGCACAGATACGCAGTATTTT. This encodes CASSPYFPGGTDTQYF.

The genes are TRBV18 and TRBJ2-3; D not resolved. Germline CDR1 KGHSH, CDR2 LQKENI. V lost 4 bases and J lost 5, with 7 bases in between. This CDR3 contains 12 residues. The CDR3 loop reads CASSQEVDTQYF. The CDR3 coding sequence is TGTGCCAGCTCACAAGAGGTAGATACGCAGTATTTT.

V usage is TRBV11-3 and J usage is TRBJ2-3; TRBD1 might be the D (6 bases). The germline V gene has CDR1 SGHNT and CDR2 YENEEA. The CDR3 totals 20 residues. V lost 1 base to trimming and J lost 1 base, with 24 bases between them. The CDR3 nucleotides are TGTGCCAGCAGCTTAGGACTGGCCTGGACAGTTGCCTCGGGCACAGATACGCAGTATTTT. Amino acids: CASSLGLAWTVASGTDTQYF.

The chain has TRBV25-1 and TRBJ2-5; tentative D call: TRBD2 (5 bases). The V end lost 7 bases, the J end lost 14 bases, and 17 bases lay between the germline ends. Germline V gives CDR1 MGHDK, CDR2 SYGVNS. This CDR3 is built from 11 residues. The CDR3 DNA follows: TGTGCCAGCATGGGAGAGGACCTAGTTTACTTC. This sequence encodes CASMGEDLVYF.

This chain uses TRBV19 with TRBJ2-7, with 7 bases lining up with TRBD1. Germline-derived CDR1 and CDR2 are LNHDA and SQIVND (reference sequence). V shed 6 bases, J shed 0 bases, and the junction held 2 bases outside the gene matches. The CDR3 totals 13 residues. CDR3 loop: CASRGTASYEQYF. The CDR3 region has the DNA TGTGCCAGTAGGGGGACAGCCTCCTACGAGCAGTACTTC.

The chain couples TRBV14 to TRBJ2-3; D is possibly TRBD1 (7 bases). Per germline, CDR1 SGHDN and CDR2 FVKESK. The germline V and J ends were trimmed by 0 bases and 8 bases, with 15 bases remaining between them. This CDR3 is built from 15 residues. The CDR3 DNA follows: TGTGCCAGCAGCCAAGATCGCCCCAGGGGGGCTACGCAGTATTTT. It is translated as CASSQDRPRGATQYF.

This clone was counted a few times. The chain uses TRBV6-1 and TRBJ1-5, with TRBD1 as a possible D gene (5 bases). Germline V gene data show CDR1 as MNHNS and CDR2 as SASEGT. Trimming pared 2 bases from V and 3 bases from J, leaving 17 bases between. CDR3 size: 17 residues. CDR3 sequence: CASSESSYQGNNQPQHF. For the CDR3, the DNA is TGTGCCAGCAGTGAATCCTCTTATCAGGGTAACAATCAGCCCCAGCATTTT.

V usage is TRBV5-6 and J usage is TRBJ2-7, with TRBD1 matching over 8 bases. Germline V gene lookup returns CDR1 SGHDT and CDR2 YYEEEE. This CDR3 contains 14 residues. Trimming cost V 1 base and J 4 bases; bases outside gene matches: 4. This CDR3 is CASSLIQGGYEQYF. The DNA of the CDR3 is TGTGCCAGCAGCTTGATACAGGGGGGATACGAGCAGTACTTC.

V and J are TRBV4-2 and TRBJ2-6; D possibly corresponds to TRBD2 (6 bases). Germline V CDR1 and CDR2: LGHNA, YNFKEQ. CDR3 size: 21 residues. Trimming took off 0 bases at V and 1 base at J, with 22 bases between the two ends. DNA for the CDR3: TGTGCCAGCAGCCAAGACATAGGGTGGGGAGACGGGGGATCTGGGGCCAACGTCCTGACTTTC. Translation gives CASSQDIGWGDGGSGANVLTF.